This section outlines one TCR beta chain sequence together with its context. TCR beta from blood CD8+ and CD4+ T cells was sequenced. Purification of the CD8+ and CD4+ T cells relied on negative isolation, and TEMRA cells underwent FACS enrichment. The data are from a study of CD8 T cells in Susac syndrome. Study-wide background: At the time their blood was drawn, patients with Susac syndrome were either therapy-naive, on corticosteroids (with some of them also receiving intravenous immunoglobulin), or on intravenous immunoglobulin alone.

The CDR3 length is 11 residues. From germline, CDR1 is DFQATT and CDR2 SNEGSKA (reference sequence). V shed 3 bases and J shed 5 bases, with 7 bases lying between them. An amount of RNA that ranged from roughly 0.45 to 1 ug was reverse transcribed with random hexamers. The authors amplified TCR beta CDR3 across 54 Vbeta and 13 Jbeta using immunoSEQ multiplex PCR. TCRdb processed the immunoSEQ multiplex PCR reads anew with MiXCR; each CDR3 protein has one entry. The sample contains some 150,000 distinct CDR3 sequences, around 95% of which appear only once. This sequence originates from a human donor with Susac syndrome. Sample: CD4+ T cells from PBMCs. This chain uses TRBV20-1 with TRBJ2-5; unclear D gene. The CDR3 is CSASSSETQYF. Written as DNA, the CDR3 is TGCAGTGCTAGTAGCAGCGAGACCCAGTACTTC.